This T cell receptor beta chain originates from a study of beta chain features in type 1 diabetes. About the research overall: No age, gender or cell yield differences were seen between patients and healthy donors.

The CDR3 has 18 amino acids. V shed 3 bases and J 4 bases; nucleotides not matched to a gene: 11. Germline V gives CDR1 MGHRA, CDR2 YSYEKL. Markers CD45RO/CCR7/CD25/CD127/CD95/CD27 served to sort CD4+ naive, central memory, regulatory and stem cell-like memory cells. Each sorted population was over 98% pure. Study outcomes and limitations: Moderately but significantly shorter TCRB CDR3s were found in Type 1 diabetes patients in all four CD4+ subsets.

Reverse transcribing all isolated RNA meant expressed TCRB transcripts were sequenced. TCRdb keeps only in-frame clones here, not all; method: immunoSEQ multiplex PCR. The data show approximately 170,000 clones, with over 6% seen just once and under 0.55% held by the top ten. This clone was seen only a few times. The antigen remains undetermined. The TCR originated in a man in his late teens or twenties with type 1 diabetes. The genes are TRBV4-1 and TRBJ2-1; TRBD2 matches 11 bases. The sample comprised central memory CD4+ T cells from blood. The CDR3 sequence is CASSQVDLGLAAYNEQFF. The CDR3 nucleotides are TGCGCCAGCAGCCAGGTAGACCTGGGACTAGCGGCTTACAATGAGCAGTTCTTC.